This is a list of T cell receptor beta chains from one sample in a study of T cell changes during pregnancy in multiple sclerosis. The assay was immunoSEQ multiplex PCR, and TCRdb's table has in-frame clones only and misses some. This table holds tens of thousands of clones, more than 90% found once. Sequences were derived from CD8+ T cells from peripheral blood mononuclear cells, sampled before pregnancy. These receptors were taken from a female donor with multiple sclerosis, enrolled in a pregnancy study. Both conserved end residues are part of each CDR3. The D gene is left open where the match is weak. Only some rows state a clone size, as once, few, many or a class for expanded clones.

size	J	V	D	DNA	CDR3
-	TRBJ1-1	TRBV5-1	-	TGCGCCAGCAGCTTGGCCGCGGTGAACACTGAAGCTTTCTTT	CASSLAAVNTEAFF
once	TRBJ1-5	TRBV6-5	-	TGTGCCAGCAGTTACTCGACGGGGGTCCAGCCCCAGCATTTT	CASSYSTGVQPQHF
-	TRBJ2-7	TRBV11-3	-	TGTGCCAGCAGCTTATCCGGGAGATCCTACGAGCAGTACTTC	CASSLSGRSYEQYF
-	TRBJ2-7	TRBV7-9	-	TGTGCCAGCAGCTTTGGGGTCGGGGGCGAGCAGTACTTC	CASSFGVGGEQYF
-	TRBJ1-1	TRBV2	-	TGTGTTGGGCTATCAGGGGTTTGGAACACTGAAGCTTTCTTT	CVGLSGVWNTEAFF
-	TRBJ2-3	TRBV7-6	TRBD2	TGTGCCAGCAGCTCACGACTAGCGGGGGGGGCAGATACGCAGTATTTT	CASSSRLAGGADTQYF
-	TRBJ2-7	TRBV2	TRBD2	TGTGCCAGCAAGTCGACTAGCGGGTACTACGAGCAGTACTTC	CASKSTSGYYEQYF
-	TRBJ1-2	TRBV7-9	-	TGTGCCAGCAGCGCGGGGGGAGGGGCTAACTATGGCTACACCTTC	CASSAGGGANYGYTF
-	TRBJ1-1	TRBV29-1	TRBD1	TGCAGCGTTGTAAGTGGACAGGGCGCAGGAGAAGCTTTCTTT	CSVVSGQGAGEAFF
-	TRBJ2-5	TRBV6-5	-	TGTGCCAGCAGTTACGCAGGGTGGGAGACCCAGTACTTC	CASSYAGWETQYF
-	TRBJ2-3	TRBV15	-	TGTGCCACCAGCTCCCAGCGGGCGAGCACAGATACGCAGTATTTT	CATSSQRASTDTQYF